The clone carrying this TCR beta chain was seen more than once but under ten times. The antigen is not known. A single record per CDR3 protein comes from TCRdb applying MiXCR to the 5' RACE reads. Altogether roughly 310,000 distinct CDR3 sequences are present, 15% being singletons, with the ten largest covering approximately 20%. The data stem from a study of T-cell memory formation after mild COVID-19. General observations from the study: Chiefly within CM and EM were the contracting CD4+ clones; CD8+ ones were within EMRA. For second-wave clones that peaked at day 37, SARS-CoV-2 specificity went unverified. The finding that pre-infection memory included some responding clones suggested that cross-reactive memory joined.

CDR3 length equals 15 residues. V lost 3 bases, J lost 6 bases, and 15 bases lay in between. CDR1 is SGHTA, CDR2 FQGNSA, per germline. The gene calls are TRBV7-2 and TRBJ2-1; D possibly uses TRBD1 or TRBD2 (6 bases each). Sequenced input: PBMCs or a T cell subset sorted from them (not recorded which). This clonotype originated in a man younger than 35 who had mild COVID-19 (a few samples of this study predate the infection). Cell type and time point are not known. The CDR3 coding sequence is TGTGCCAGCAGCTTCCGAGGGGGAGGATTCAATGAGCAGTTCTTC. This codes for CASSFRGGGFNEQFF.